Sequencing of this T cell receptor beta chain was carried out in a study of cytomegalovirus exposure and HLA in healthy donors. As concerns this clone: Its target is not known.

V was pared by 2 bases and J by 4 bases, with 7 bases of the junction left unmatched. This CDR3 spans 17 amino acids. CDR1 MDHEN and CDR2 SYDVKM come from the germline V gene. In the PCR, 60 Vbeta and 13 Jbeta primers were used. TCRdb keeps only in-frame clones here, not all; method: immunoSEQ multiplex PCR. The data hold 150,000 to 200,000 clones, with roughly 80% observed a single time. Notes on the study in general: A list of about 160 TCR beta chains associated with cytomegalovirus was given. Earlier analysis yielded a pattern in which most TCR beta V segments were productive about 87% or about 30% of the time. Several of the most significant clusters appeared, in a later analysis, to be linked to common viral pathogens. As confirmed in vitro, a few CMV-associated chains were specific for CMV antigens.

This TCR derives from a woman between 40 and 50 years old in good health and CMV-seronegative. The specimen was PBMCs. This chain joins TRBV28 and TRBJ2-1; TRBD2 matches 11 bases. This CDR3 reads CASSLAGTSGLYNEQFF. The CDR3 region has the DNA TGTGCCAGCAGTTTAGCTGGGACTAGCGGATTATACAATGAGCAGTTCTTC.